The clone carrying this T cell receptor (beta chain) was counted only a few times. Its cognate antigen is unknown. The CDR3 sequence is 12 residues long. The V end was cut by 3 bases, the J end by 12 bases, with 12 bases between. Germline values: CDR1 SNHLY, CDR2 FYNNEI. This sample was taken from a study of T cells after yellow fever vaccination. For TCR, cDNA came from 5'RACE template switching, which added a universal primer site and UMIs. TCRdb reanalysed the 5' RACE reads using MiXCR and keeps one entry per CDR3 protein. Of more than 300,000 distinct CDR3 sequences detected, roughly 10% appear once; the ten largest clones hold about 3%. Whole-study findings and limits: Subsequent to the booster, the majority of primary-vaccination clones reappeared (roughly 96% CD4, 88% CD8).

V is TRBV2 and J is TRBJ2-1; D could derive from TRBD1 or TRBD2 (5 bases each). The sequence was collected from a man in his late teens or twenties who received the YFV17D yellow fever vaccine. This specimen was CD4+ T cells sorted from PBMCs, taken 45 days after the yellow fever booster vaccination. CDR3 loop: CASSDRDRRQFF. The DNA of the CDR3 is TGTGCCAGCAGTGACCGGGACCGCCGGCAGTTCTTC.